The clone carrying this TCR beta chain showed up just once. Its antigen is as yet unknown. CDR1 and CDR2 (germline): SGDLS, YYNGEE. The CDR3 totals 15 residues. Trimming took 1 base from V and 0 from J, leaving 9 bases between them. The sample belongs to a study of cytomegalovirus exposure and HLA in healthy donors. In the study overall: The Caucasian-associated ancestry cluster held over 65% of some 420 genotyped donors.

General observations from the study: Researchers reported in a later analysis that common viral pathogens appeared linked to several top clusters. In all likelihood, a cluster of highly shared sequence variants was a sequencing artifact. Cytomegalovirus association was assigned to about 150 TCR beta chains.

Primers included in the PCR were 60 Vbeta and 13 Jbeta primers. Profiled with immunoSEQ multiplex PCR; TCRdb holds only in-frame clones, not every one. Of tens of thousands of clones in the sample, 60% to 80% were seen once. The specimen sequenced was PBMCs. This receptor was obtained from a man younger than 40 in good health and CMV-seronegative. This chain uses TRBV9 with TRBJ2-3; D not certain. The CDR3: CASSVRLHSTDTQYF. The CDR3 DNA follows: TGTGCCAGCAGCGTACGACTGCACAGCACAGATACGCAGTATTTT.